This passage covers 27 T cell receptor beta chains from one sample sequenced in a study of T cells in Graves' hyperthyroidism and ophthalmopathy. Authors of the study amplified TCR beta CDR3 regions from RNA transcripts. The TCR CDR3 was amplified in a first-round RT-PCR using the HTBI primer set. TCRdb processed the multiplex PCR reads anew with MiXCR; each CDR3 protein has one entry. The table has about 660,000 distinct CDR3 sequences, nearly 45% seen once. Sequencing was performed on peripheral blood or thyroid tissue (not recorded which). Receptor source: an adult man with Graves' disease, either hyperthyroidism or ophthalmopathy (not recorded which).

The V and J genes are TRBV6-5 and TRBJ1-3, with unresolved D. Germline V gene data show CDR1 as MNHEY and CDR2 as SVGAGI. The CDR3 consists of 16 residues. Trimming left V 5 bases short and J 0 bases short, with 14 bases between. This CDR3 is CASSAAPFASGNTIYF. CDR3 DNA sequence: TGTGCCAGCAGTGCAGCCCCCTTCGCCTCTGGAAACACCATATATTTT.

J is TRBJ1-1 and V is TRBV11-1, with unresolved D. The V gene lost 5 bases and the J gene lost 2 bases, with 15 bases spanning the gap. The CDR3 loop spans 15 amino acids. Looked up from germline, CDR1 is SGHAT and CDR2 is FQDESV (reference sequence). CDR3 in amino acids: CASSQDLGRNTEAFF. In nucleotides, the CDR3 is TGTGCCAGCAGCCAAGATTTAGGGCGTAACACTGAAGCTTTCTTT. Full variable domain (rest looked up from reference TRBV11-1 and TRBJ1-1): EAEVAQSPRYKITEKSQAVAFWCDPISGHATLYWYRQILGQGPELLVQFQDESVVDDSQLPKDRFSAERLKGVDSTLKIQPAELGDSAMYLCASSQDLGRNTEAFFGQGTRLTVV.

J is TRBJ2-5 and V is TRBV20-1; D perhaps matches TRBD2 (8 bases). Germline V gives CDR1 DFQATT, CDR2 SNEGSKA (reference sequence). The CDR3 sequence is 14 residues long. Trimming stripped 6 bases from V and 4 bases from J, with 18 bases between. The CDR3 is CSATDRAGGETQYF. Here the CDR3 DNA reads TGCAGTGCCACCGACAGGGCGGGAGGAGAGACCCAGTACTTC.

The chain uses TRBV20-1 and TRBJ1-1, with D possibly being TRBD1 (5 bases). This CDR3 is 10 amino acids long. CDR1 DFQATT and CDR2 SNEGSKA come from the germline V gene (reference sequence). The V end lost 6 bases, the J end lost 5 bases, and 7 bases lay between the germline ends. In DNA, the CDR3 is TGCAGTGCCGGGGGTACTGAAGCTTTCTTT. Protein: CSAGGTEAFF.

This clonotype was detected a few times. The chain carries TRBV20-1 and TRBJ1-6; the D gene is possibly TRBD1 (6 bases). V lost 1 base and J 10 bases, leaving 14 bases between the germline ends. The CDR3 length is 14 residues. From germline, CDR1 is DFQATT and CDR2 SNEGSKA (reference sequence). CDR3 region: CSARVPGGPSPLHF. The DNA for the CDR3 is TGCAGTGCTAGAGTTCCGGGGGGGCCCTCACCCCTCCACTTT.

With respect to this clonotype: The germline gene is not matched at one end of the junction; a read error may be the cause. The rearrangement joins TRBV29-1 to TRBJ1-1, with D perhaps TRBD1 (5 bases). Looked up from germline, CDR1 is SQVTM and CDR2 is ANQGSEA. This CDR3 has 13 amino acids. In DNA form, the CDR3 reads TGCAGCGTGACGCCGCAGGGTGACACTAAAGCTTTCTTT. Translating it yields CSVTPQGDTKAFF.

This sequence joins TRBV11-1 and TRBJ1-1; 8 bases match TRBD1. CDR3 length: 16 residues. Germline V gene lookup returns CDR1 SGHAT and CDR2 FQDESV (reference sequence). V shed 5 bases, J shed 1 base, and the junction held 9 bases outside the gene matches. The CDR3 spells CASSIPTGVPNTEAFF. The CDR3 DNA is TGTGCCAGCAGCATTCCGACAGGGGTCCCGAACACTGAAGCTTTCTTT.

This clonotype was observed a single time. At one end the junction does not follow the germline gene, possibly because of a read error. As DNA, the CDR3 is TGCAGCGTGGAAGGAGGGTCGGCTCGCGAGACCCAGTACTTC. As protein: CSVEGGSARETQYF. The chain carries TRBV29-1 and TRBJ2-5; possibly TRBD2 for D (6 bases). The CDR3 extends over 14 amino acids. Germline V gene lookup returns CDR1 SQVTM and CDR2 ANQGSEA.

The CDR3 region is CASSLDGGAGDEQFF. The CDR3 nucleotides are TGTGCCAGCAGCTTAGATGGGGGAGCGGGCGATGAGCAGTTCTTC. The chain couples TRBV7-9 to TRBJ2-1; the D gene is possibly TRBD2 (6 bases). The CDR3 is 15 residues long. The germline gives CDR1 SEHNR, CDR2 FQNEAQ (reference sequence). Trimming shortened V by 1 base and J by 8 bases, and 15 bases separated the two germline ends.

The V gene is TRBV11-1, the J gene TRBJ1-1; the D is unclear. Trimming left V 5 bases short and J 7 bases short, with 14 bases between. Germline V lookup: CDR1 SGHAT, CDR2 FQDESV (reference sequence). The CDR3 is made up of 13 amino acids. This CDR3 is CASSLGGRFEAFF. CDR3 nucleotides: TGTGCCAGCAGCCTTGGTGGAAGGTTTGAAGCTTTCTTT.

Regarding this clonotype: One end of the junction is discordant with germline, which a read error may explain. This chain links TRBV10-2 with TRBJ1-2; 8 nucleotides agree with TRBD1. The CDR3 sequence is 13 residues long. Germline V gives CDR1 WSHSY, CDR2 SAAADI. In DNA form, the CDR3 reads TGTGCCAGCTCACCGGCAGGGGGCAGCGGCTACACCTTC. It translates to CASSPAGGSGYTF.

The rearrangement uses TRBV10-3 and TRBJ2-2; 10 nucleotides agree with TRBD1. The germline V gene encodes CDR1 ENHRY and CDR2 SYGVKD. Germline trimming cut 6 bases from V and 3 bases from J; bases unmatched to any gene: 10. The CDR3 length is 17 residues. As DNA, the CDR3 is TGTGCCATCAGCCCCCGCGCCGGGACAGGGGACACCGGGGAGCTGTTTTTT. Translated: CAISPRAGTGDTGELFF.

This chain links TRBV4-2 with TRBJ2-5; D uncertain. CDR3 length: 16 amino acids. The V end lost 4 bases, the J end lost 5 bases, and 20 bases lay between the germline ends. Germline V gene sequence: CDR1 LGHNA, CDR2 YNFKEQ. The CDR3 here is CASSPLSGLPHETQYF. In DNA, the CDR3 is TGTGCCAGCAGCCCATTGTCCGGTCTCCCTCACGAGACCCAGTACTTC.

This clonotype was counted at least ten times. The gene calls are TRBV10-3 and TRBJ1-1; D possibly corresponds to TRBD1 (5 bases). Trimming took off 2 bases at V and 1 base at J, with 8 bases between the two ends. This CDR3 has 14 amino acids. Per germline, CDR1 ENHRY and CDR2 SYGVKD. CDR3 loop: CAISEQGRNTEAFF. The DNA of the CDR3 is TGTGCCATCAGTGAGCAGGGCCGGAACACTGAAGCTTTCTTT.

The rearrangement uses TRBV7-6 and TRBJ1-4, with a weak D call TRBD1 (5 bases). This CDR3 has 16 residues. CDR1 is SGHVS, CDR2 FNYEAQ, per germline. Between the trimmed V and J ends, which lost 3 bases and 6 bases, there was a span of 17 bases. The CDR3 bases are TGTGCCAGCAGCTTGAAGATTGAGGGGTTGTATGAAAAACTGTTTTTT. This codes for CASSLKIEGLYEKLFF.

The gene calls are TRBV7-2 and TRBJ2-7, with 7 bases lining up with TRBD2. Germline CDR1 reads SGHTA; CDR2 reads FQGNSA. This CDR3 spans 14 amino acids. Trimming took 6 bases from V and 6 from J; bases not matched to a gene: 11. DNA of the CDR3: TGTGCCAGCAGTTACTCAGCGGGGCAGCTCGAGCAGTACTTC. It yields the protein CASSYSAGQLEQYF. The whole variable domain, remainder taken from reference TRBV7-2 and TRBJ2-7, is GAGVSQSPSNKVTEKGKDVELRCDPISGHTALYWYRQSLGQGLEFLIYFQGNSAPDKSGLPSDRFSAERTGGSVSTLTIQRTQQEDSAVYLCASSYSAGQLEQYFGPGTRLTVT.

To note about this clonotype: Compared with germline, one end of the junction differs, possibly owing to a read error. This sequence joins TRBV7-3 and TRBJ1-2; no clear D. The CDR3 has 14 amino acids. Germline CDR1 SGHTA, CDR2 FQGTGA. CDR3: CASSQVKANYGYTF. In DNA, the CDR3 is TGCGCCAGCAGCCAAGTAAAGGCAAACTATGGCTACACCTTC.

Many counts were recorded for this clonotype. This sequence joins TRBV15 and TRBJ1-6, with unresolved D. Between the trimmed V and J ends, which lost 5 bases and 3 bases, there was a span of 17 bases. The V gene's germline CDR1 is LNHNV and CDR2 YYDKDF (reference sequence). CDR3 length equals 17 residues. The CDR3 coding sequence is TGTGCCACCAGCGACGACCCGAGGACCTACTATAATTCACCCCTCCACTTT. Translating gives CATSDDPRTYYNSPLHF.

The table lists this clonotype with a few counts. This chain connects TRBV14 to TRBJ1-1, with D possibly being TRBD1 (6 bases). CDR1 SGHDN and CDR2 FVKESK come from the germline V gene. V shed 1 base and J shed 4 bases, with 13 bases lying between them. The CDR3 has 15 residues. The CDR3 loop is CASSQVRGLSTEAFF. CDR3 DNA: TGTGCCAGCAGCCAAGTCCGGGGGCTTAGCACTGAAGCTTTCTTT. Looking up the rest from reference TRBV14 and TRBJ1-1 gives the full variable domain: EAGVTQFPSHSVIEKGQTVTLRCDPISGHDNLYWYRRVMGKEIKFLLHFVKESKQDESGMPNNRFLAERTGGTYSTLKVQPAELEDSGVYFCASSQVRGLSTEAFFGQGTRLTVV.

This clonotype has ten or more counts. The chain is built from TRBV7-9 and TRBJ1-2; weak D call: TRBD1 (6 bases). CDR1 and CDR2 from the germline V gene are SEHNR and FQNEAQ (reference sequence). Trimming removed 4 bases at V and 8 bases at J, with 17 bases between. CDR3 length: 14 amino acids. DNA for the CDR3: TGTGCCAGCAGCTCCGGACAGCCTATGAGAGGCTACACCTTC. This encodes CASSSGQPMRGYTF.

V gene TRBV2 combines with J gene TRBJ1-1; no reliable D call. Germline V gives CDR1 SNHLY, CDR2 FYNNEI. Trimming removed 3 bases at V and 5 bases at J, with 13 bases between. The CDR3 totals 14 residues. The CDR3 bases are TGTGCCAGCAGTGAGAGTGGCTGGCATACTGAAGCTTTCTTT. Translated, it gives CASSESGWHTEAFF.

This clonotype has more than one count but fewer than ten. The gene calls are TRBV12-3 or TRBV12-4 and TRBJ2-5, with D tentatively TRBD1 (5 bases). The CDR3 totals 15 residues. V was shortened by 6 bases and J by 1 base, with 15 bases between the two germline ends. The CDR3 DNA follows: TGTGCCAGCAGCCAAGATATGACAGTCCAAGAGACCCAGTACTTC. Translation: CASSQDMTVQETQYF.

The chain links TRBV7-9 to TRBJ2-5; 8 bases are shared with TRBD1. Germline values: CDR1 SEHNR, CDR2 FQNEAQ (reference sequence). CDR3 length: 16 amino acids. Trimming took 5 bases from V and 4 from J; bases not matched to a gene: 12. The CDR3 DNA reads TGTGCCAGCAGCCCCCCTGACAGGGGAAAGGGAGAGACCCAGTACTTC. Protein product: CASSPPDRGKGETQYF.

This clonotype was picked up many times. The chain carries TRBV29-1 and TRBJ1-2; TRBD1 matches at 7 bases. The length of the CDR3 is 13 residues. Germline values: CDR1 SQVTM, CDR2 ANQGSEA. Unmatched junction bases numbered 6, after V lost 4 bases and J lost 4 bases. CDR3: CSVVPRDSYGYTF. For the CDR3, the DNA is TGCAGCGTTGTACCCAGGGACAGCTATGGCTACACCTTC.

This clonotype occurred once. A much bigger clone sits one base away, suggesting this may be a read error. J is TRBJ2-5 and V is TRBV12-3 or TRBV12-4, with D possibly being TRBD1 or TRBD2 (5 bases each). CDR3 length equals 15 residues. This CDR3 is CASSVVASGRETQHF. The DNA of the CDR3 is TGTGCCAGCAGCGTCGTGGCCTCGGGACGAGAGACCCAGCACTTC.

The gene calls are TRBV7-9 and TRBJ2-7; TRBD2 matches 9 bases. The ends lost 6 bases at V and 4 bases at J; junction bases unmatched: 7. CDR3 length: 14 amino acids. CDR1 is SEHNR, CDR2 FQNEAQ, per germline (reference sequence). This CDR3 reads CASSSSGGPYEQYF. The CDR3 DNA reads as TGTGCCAGCAGTAGTAGCGGGGGCCCATACGAGCAGTACTTC.

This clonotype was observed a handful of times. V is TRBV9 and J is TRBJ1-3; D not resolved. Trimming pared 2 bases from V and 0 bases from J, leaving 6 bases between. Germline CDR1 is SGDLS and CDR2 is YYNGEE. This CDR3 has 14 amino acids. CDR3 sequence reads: CASSVGISGNTIYF. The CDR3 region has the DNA TGTGCCAGCAGCGTTGGAATCTCTGGAAACACCATATATTTT.